The 12 T cell receptor beta chains reported below all come from one sample, sequenced in a study of blood T cell repertoires in COVID-19. The table came from immunoSEQ multiplex PCR; TCRdb's copy has only in-frame clones and leaves some out. The sample records around 100,000 clones, roughly 90% being singletons. The specimen sequenced was peripheral blood. The receptors were gathered from a woman aged 60-70 years with acute or convalescent COVID-19.

This clone was recorded only once. The chain has TRBV3-1 (or the pseudogene TRBV3-2) and TRBJ2-7; TRBD1 might be the D (6 bases). CDR3 length equals 14 residues. V lost 3 bases, J lost 6 bases, and 15 bases lay in between. Germline CDR1 LGHDT, CDR2 YNNKEL (reference sequence). Written as DNA, the CDR3 is TGTGCCAGCAGCCAGAAGATTCAGGGGCCCGAGCAGTACTTC. Amino acid sequence: CASSQKIQGPEQYF.

The chain employs TRBV7-8 and TRBJ1-1; D gene ambiguous. This CDR3 is built from 13 residues. V was shortened by 11 bases and J by 5 bases, with 18 bases between the two germline ends. Per the germline V gene, CDR1 is SGHVS and CDR2 is FQNEAQ. The CDR3 here is CAATEGKDTEAFF. CDR3 DNA sequence: TGTGCCGCAACGGAGGGAAAGGATACTGAAGCTTTCTTT. The full variable domain, completed using reference TRBV7-8 and TRBJ1-1, is GAGVSQSPRYKVAKRGQDVALRCDPISGHVSLFWYQQALGQGPEFLTYFQNEAQLDKSGLPSDRFFAERPEGSVSTLKIQRTQQEDSAVYLCAATEGKDTEAFFGQGTRLTVV.

On this clone itself: At one of its ends the junction is not consistent with the germline gene, which may arise from a read error. The chain joins TRBV4-1 to TRBJ2-1; TRBD2 agrees at 12 bases. From germline, CDR1 is MGHRA and CDR2 YSYEKL. The CDR3 runs to 13 residues. In nucleotides, the CDR3 is TGCGCCAGCAGCCAAGGCCCTAGCGGGAGGGTGGTCTTC. It translates to CASSQGPSGRVVF.

This sequence joins TRBV7-3 and TRBJ2-2; no clear D. V lost 6 bases and J 2 bases, leaving 10 bases between the germline ends. CDR1 and CDR2 (germline): SGHTA, FQGTGA. The CDR3 loop spans 14 amino acids. The CDR3 loop reads CASRAGDNTGELFF. The CDR3 region has the DNA TGTGCCAGCAGGGCAGGCGACAACACCGGGGAGCTGTTTTTT.

This chain uses TRBV19 with TRBJ1-2; 8 bases are a match to TRBD1. The CDR3 sequence is 14 residues long. Looked up from germline, CDR1 is LNHDA and CDR2 is SQIVND (reference sequence). V shed 5 bases and J 4 bases; nucleotides not matched to a gene: 6. CDR3: CASSPQTGVYGYTF. The CDR3 bases are TGTGCCAGTAGTCCCCAGACAGGGGTCTATGGCTACACCTTC.

The V call is TRBV5-1, the J call TRBJ2-5; 11 bases line up with TRBD2. CDR3 length: 14 amino acids. CDR1 is SGHRS and CDR2 is YFSETQ in the germline V gene. The V gene end was trimmed by 1 base and the J gene end by 9 bases; junction bases not matched to a gene: 5. Written as DNA, the CDR3 is TGCGCCAGCAGCTTGACTAGCGGGAGCGAGGCCCAGTACTTC. It encodes CASSLTSGSEAQYF.

The genes are TRBV28 and TRBJ2-1; 9 nucleotides align to TRBD2. The J segment lost 7 bases and the V segment lost 3 bases, leaving 7 bases of the junction unmatched. The CDR3 consists of 15 residues. CDR1 is MDHEN, CDR2 SYDVKM, per germline. The CDR3 spells CASSLRSGRINEQFF. In nucleotides, the CDR3 is TGTGCCAGCAGTTTGCGTAGCGGGAGAATAAATGAGCAGTTCTTC.

The sample holds one count of this clone. This chain connects TRBV5-6 to TRBJ1-1, with D unclear. Germline lookup yields CDR1 SGHDT and CDR2 YYEEEE. The CDR3 extends over 13 amino acids. Trimming removed 4 bases at V and 0 bases at J, with 7 bases between. The DNA for the CDR3 is TGTGCCAGCAGCCTTGTCCTGAACACTGAAGCTTTCTTT. This gives the protein CASSLVLNTEAFF.

This clone was detected once. J is TRBJ1-1 and V is TRBV5-1; 11 bases align to TRBD1. The CDR3 is 16 amino acids. V was pared by 4 bases and J by 4 bases, with 9 bases of the junction left unmatched. Per the germline V gene, CDR1 is SGHRS and CDR2 is YFSETQ. The CDR3 DNA reads as TGCGCCAGCAGCCCGGGATGGACAGGGGGCAGCACTGAAGCTTTCTTT. Its protein is CASSPGWTGGSTEAFF.

The chain is built from TRBV12-3 or TRBV12-4 and TRBJ1-2, with 11 bases identical to TRBD1. The V and J ends lost 3 bases and 8 bases, in that order; junction bases with no gene match: 2. The CDR3 length is 13 residues. The CDR3 here is CASSLGQGGGYTF. The CDR3 coding sequence is TGTGCCAGCAGTTTGGGACAGGGGGGCGGCTACACCTTC.

In its sample, this clone was seen once. This chain uses TRBV16 with TRBJ1-2, with D possibly being TRBD1 (5 bases). CDR1 is KGHSY and CDR2 is FQNENV in the germline V gene. This CDR3 is 15 amino acids long. The germline V and J ends were trimmed by 2 bases and 7 bases, with 17 bases remaining between them. This chain's CDR3 is CASSQIQTAPSGYTF. CDR3 DNA: TGTGCCAGCAGCCAAATTCAGACAGCGCCGAGTGGCTACACCTTC.

This chain connects TRBV14 to TRBJ2-5, with 8 bases fitting TRBD1. The germline V gene has CDR1 SGHDN and CDR2 FVKESK. CDR3 length: 16 residues. V was clipped by 1 base and J by 4 bases; unmatched bases: 8. The CDR3 spells CASSQGWNRGRETQYF. The CDR3 DNA reads TGTGCCAGCAGCCAAGGGTGGAACAGGGGGAGAGAGACCCAGTACTTC.